These 5 T cell receptor beta chains were all obtained from the same sample, sequenced in a study of blood T cells in healthy people across ages. With a J-beta primer mix and a sample-barcoded 5' primer, a second PCR ran 7 to 11 cycles. TCRdb ran MiXCR on the 5' RACE reads and lists one entry per CDR3 protein. The data show 700,000 or so distinct CDR3 sequences, with around 41% seen just once and 25% to 30% held by the top ten. Material for sequencing was blood. The source is an elderly man in good health.

The chain has TRBV3-1 and TRBJ2-7; 7 bases line up with TRBD2. This CDR3 has 15 amino acids. CDR1 is LGHDT and CDR2 is YNNKEL in the germline V gene (reference sequence). The V and J ends lost 1 base and 3 bases, in that order; junction bases with no gene match: 6. As DNA, the CDR3 is TGTGCCAGCAGCCAAGGCGGGAGTCCGGGCTACGAGCAGTACTTC. This encodes CASSQGGSPGYEQYF.

This clonotype has just a few counts. The genes are TRBV7-9 and TRBJ2-5; TRBD1 aligns across 12 bases. Germline loops: CDR1 SEHNR, CDR2 FQNEAQ (reference sequence). After removal of 4 bases from V and 4 bases from J, the junction contained 16 bases not matched to a gene. The length of the CDR3 is 19 residues. CDR3 DNA: TGTGCCAGCAGCTCTCTAGGGACAGGGGGCGCCCTGGTTGGAGAGACCCAGTACTTC. Its protein product is CASSSLGTGGALVGETQYF.

The J gene is TRBJ2-5, the V gene TRBV11-2; D gene unclear. The germline V gene encodes CDR1 SGHAT and CDR2 FQNNGV. Trimming left V 2 bases short and J 2 bases short, with 12 bases between. There are 15 residues in the CDR3. This chain's CDR3 is CASSLSFRGQETQYF. The CDR3 nucleotides are TGTGCCAGCAGCTTAAGTTTCCGCGGACAAGAGACCCAGTACTTC.

The rearrangement uses TRBV20-1 and TRBJ2-1, with TRBD2 as a possible D gene (6 bases). Gene TRBJ2-7 matches the end of the DNA better, so the J call may be wrong. CDR1 and CDR2 (germline): DFQATT, SNEGSKA (reference sequence). CDR3 length: 13 residues. CDR3 in DNA: TGCAGCCCGGGGGAGGCCTCCTACAATGAGCAGTACTTC. Translation gives CSPGEASYNEQYF.

V usage is TRBV7-2 and J usage is TRBJ1-1; D ambiguous. CDR3 length: 15 residues. CDR1 SGHTA and CDR2 FQGNSA come from the germline V gene. V lost 4 bases and J 4 bases, leaving 16 bases between the germline ends. Here the CDR3 DNA reads TGTGCCAGCAGCTCCCAGCCTGGGGTCGGCACTGAAGCTTTCTTT. Its protein product is CASSSQPGVGTEAFF.